This TCR beta chain stems from a study of blood T cell repertoires in COVID-19. Trimming shortened V by 0 bases and J by 5 bases, and 14 bases separated the two germline ends. This CDR3 contains 15 residues. Germline V lookup: CDR1 KGHSH, CDR2 LQKENI. Authors' data handling: Amplification of reference gene primers provided the estimated nucleated cell counts. Assay used: immunoSEQ multiplex PCR; TCRdb lists only in-frame clones, some missing. V, J and clone size were drawn from that table, and D and trimming were deduced from the DNA. The sample has 250,000 to 350,000 clones; roughly 90% are singletons.

The sequencing sample was made of peripheral blood. The chain employs TRBV18 and TRBJ2-7, with a tentative D call TRBD2 (7 bases). The clonotype was recovered from a man aged 18 to 29 with active or convalescent COVID-19. The CDR3 here is CASSPPTGGRDEQYF. The DNA for the CDR3 is TGTGCCAGCTCACCACCGACCGGGGGGCGCGACGAGCAGTACTTC.